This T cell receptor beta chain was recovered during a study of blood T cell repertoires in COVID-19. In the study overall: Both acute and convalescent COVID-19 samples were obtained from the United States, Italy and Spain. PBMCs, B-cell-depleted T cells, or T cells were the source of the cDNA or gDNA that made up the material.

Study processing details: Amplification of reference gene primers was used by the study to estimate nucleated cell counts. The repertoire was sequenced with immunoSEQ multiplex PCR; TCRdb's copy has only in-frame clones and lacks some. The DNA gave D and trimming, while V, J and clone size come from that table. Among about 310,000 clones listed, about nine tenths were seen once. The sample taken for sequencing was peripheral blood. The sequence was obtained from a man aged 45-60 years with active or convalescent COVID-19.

The CDR3, as DNA: TGTGCCACCCAAGGACAGGGGGTTTTTGGCTACACCTTC. Encoded protein: CATQGQGVFGYTF. V usage is TRBV19 and J usage is TRBJ1-2; 10 bases agree with TRBD1. J was trimmed by 7 bases and V by 10 bases; bases with no gene match: 9. Germline V lookup: CDR1 LNHDA, CDR2 SQIVND (reference sequence). There are 13 residues in the CDR3.